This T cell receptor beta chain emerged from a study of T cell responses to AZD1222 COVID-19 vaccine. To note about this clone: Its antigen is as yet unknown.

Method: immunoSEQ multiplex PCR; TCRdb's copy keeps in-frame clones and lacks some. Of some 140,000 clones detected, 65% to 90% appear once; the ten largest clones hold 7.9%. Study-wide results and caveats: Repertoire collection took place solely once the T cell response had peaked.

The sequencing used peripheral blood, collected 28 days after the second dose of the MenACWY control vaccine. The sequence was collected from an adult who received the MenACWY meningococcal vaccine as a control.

This chain's CDR3 is CASSLNGPYGYTF. For the CDR3, the DNA is TGTGCCAGCAGCTTGAACGGCCCCTATGGCTACACCTTC. The V and J genes are TRBV5-5 and TRBJ1-2; D remains unclear. Germline V CDR1 and CDR2: SGHKS, YYEKEE (reference sequence). CDR3 length equals 13 residues. Trimming took off 1 base at V and 4 bases at J, with 8 bases between the two ends. Supplemented by reference TRBV5-5 and TRBJ1-2, the full variable domain reads DAGVTQSPTHLIKTRGQQVTLRCSPISGHKSVSWYQQVLGQGPQFIFQYYEKEERGRGNFPDRFSARQFPNYSSELNVNALLLGDSALYLCASSLNGPYGYTFGSGTRLTVV.